This TCR beta chain was documented in a study of blood T cells in healthy people across ages. General observations from the study: With unsorted PBMCs, a conclusive comparison of naive versus antigen-experienced cells was not possible.

The germline gives CDR1 SGHVS, CDR2 FNYEAQ. V trimming: 6 bases; J trimming: 2 bases; junction bases outside the gene matches: 9. This CDR3 has 16 residues. In the case of this clonotype: What it binds is unknown.

Around 10 milliliters of peripheral blood were drawn from each donor. Extracted total RNA amounted to at least 6 micrograms for each sample. A second PCR, run for roughly 6 to 11 cycles, used a sample-barcoded 5' primer plus a J-beta primer mix. TCRdb fed the 5' RACE reads into MiXCR, producing one record per CDR3 protein. The table has 1,800,000 or so distinct CDR3 sequences, around 42% seen once. This sequence was found in a human donor in good health. The specimen was blood. The V and J genes are TRBV7-6 and TRBJ2-5; 10 bases align to TRBD1. CDR3 DNA sequence: TGTGCCAGCAGTCGAGCAGGACAGGGGGGTCAAGAGACCCAGTACTTC. Protein: CASSRAGQGGQETQYF.